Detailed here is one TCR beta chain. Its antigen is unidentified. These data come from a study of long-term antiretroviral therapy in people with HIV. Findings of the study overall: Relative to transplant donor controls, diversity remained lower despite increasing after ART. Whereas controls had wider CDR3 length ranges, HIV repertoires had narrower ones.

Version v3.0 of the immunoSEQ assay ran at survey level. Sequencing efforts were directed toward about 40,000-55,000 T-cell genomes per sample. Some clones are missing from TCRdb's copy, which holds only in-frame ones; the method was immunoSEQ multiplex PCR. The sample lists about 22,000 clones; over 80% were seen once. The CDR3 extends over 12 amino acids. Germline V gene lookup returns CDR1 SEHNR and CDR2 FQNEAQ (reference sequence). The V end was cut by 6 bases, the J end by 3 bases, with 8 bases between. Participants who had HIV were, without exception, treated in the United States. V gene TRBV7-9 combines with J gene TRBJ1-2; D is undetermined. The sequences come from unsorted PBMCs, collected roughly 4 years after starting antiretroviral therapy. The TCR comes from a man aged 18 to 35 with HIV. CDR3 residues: CASSRWDYGYTF. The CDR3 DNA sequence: TGTGCCAGCAGTAGATGGGACTATGGCTACACCTTC.